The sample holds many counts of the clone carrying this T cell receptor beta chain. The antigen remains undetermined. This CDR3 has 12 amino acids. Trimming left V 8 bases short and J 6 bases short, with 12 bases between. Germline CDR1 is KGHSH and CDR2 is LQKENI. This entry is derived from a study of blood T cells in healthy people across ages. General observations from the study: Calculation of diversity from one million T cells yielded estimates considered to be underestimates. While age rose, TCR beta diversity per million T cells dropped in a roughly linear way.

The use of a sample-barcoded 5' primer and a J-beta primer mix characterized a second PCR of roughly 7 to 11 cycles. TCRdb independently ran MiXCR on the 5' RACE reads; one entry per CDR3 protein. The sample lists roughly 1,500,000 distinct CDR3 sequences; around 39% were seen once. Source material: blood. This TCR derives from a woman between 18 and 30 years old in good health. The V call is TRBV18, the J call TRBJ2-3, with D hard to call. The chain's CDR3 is CASSPVGDTQYF. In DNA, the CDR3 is TGTGCCAGCAGCCCGGTGGGGGATACGCAGTATTTT.